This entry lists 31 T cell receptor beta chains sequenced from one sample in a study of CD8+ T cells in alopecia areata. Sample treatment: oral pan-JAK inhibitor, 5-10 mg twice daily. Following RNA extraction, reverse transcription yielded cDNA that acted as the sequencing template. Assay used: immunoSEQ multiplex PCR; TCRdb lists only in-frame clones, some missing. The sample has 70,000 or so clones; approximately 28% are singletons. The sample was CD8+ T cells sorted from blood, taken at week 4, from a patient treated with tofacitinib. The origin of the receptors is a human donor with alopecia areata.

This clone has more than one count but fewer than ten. DNA of the CDR3: TGTGCCAGCAGCCAGGTGGGGAATCAGCCCCAGCATTTT. Translation gives CASSQVGNQPQHF. The V call is TRBV6-6, the J call TRBJ1-5; D is undetermined. V was trimmed by 6 bases and J by 4 bases, leaving 10 bases between them. The CDR3 loop spans 13 amino acids. Germline CDR1 and CDR2: MNHNY and SVGAGI (reference sequence).

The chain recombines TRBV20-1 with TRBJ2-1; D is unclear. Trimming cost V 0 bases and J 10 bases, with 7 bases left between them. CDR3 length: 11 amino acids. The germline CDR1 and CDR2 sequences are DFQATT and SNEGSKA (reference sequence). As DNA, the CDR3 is TGCAGTGCTAGAGAAATCCACGAGCAGTTCTTC. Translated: CSAREIHEQFF.

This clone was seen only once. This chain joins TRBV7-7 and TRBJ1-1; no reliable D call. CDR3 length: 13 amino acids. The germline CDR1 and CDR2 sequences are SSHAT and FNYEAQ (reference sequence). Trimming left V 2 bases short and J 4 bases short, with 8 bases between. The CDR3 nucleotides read TGTGCCAGCAGCTTAAGTACAGCCACTGAAGCTTTCTTT. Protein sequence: CASSLSTATEAFF.

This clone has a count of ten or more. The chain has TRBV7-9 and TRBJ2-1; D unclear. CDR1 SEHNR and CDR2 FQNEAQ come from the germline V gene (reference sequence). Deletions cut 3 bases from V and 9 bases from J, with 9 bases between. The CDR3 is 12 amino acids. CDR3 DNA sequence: TGTGCCAGCAGCTTTAGTCAAGTTGAGCAGTTCTTC. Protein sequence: CASSFSQVEQFF.

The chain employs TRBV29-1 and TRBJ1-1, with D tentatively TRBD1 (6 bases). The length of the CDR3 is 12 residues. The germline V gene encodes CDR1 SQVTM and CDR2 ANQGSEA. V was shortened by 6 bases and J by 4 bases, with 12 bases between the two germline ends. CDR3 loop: CSVTGSSTEAFF. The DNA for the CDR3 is TGCAGCGTAACAGGGTCGAGCACTGAAGCTTTCTTT.

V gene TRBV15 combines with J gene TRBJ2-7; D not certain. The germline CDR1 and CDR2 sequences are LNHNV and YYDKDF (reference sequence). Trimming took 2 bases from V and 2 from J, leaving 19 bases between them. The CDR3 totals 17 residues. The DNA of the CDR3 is TGTGCCACCAGCAGAATTTTGCGCGGCGGAGATACCTACGAGCAGTACTTC. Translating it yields CATSRILRGGDTYEQYF. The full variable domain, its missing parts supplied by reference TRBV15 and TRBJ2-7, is DAMVIQNPRYQVTQFGKPVTLSCSQTLNHNVMYWYQQKSSQAPKLLFHYYDKDFNNEADTPDNFQSRRPNTSFCFLDIRSPGLGDTAMYLCATSRILRGGDTYEQYFGPGTRLTVT.

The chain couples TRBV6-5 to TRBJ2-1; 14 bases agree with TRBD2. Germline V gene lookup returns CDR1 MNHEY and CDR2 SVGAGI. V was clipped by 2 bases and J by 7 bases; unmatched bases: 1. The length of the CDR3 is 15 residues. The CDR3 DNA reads TGTGCCAGCAGTTACGGGACTAGCGGGAGTAATGAGCAGTTCTTC. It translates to CASSYGTSGSNEQFF.

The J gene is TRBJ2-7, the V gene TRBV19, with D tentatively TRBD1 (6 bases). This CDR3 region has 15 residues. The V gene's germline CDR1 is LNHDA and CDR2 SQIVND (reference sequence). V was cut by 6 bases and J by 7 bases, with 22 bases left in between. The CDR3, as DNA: TGTGCCAGTAGCGAGTCCGGGACAACATCACGAGAGCAGTACTTC. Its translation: CASSESGTTSREQYF.

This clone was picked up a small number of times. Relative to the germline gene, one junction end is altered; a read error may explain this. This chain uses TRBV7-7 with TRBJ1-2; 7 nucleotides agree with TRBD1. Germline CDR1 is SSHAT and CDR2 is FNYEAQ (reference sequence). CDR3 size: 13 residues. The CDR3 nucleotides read TGTGCTAGCAGTCCTGACAGGGACTATGGCTACACCTTC. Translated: CASSPDRDYGYTF.

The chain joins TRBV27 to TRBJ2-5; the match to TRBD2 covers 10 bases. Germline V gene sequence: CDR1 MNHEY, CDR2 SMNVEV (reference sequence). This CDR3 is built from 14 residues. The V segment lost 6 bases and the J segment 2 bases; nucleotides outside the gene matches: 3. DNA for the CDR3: TGTGCCAGCAGCGGACTAGCGGATCAAGAGACCCAGTACTTC. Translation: CASSGLADQETQYF.

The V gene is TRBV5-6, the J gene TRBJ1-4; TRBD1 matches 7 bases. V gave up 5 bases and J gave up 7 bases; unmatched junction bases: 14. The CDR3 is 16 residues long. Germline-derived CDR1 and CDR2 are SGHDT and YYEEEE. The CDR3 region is CASSTQGSDLCEKLFF. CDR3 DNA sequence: TGTGCCAGCAGTACACAGGGGTCGGATCTGTGTGAAAAACTGTTTTTT.

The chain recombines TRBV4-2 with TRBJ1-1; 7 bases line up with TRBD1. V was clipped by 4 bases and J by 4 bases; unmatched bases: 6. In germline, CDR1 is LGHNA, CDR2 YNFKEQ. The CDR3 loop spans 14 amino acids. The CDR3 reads CASSPTGTATEAFF. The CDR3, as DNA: TGTGCCAGCAGCCCGACAGGGACGGCCACTGAAGCTTTCTTT.

Here the CDR3 DNA reads TGCGCCAGCAGCCAAGATCTCTACTCCACCGGGGAGCTGTTTTTT. Protein: CASSQDLYSTGELFF. The V gene is TRBV4-3, the J gene TRBJ2-2; D ambiguous. Between the trimmed V and J ends, which lost 0 bases and 4 bases, there was a span of 9 bases. This CDR3 is 15 amino acids long. Germline V lookup: CDR1 LGHNA, CDR2 YSLEER.

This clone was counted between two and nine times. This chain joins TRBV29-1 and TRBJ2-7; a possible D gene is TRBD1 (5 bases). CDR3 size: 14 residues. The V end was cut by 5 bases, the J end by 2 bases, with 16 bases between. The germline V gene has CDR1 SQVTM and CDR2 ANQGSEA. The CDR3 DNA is TGCAGCGTTCTAGGATACCCAGGGACCTACGAGCAGTACTTC. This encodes CSVLGYPGTYEQYF.

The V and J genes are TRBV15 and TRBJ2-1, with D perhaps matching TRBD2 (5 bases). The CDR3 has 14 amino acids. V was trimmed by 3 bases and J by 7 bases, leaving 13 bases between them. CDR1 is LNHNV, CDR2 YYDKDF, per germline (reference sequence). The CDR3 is CATSSRVSGNEQFF. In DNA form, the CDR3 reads TGTGCCACCAGCAGTCGGGTTTCGGGAAATGAGCAGTTCTTC.

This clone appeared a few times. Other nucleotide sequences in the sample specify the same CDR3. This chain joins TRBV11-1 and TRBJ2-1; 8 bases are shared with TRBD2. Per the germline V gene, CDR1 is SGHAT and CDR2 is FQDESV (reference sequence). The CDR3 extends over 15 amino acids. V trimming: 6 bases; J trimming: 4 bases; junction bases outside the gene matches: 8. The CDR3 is CASSFSGTGYNEQFF. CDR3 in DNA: TGTGCCAGCAGTTTTAGCGGGACCGGATACAATGAGCAGTTCTTC.

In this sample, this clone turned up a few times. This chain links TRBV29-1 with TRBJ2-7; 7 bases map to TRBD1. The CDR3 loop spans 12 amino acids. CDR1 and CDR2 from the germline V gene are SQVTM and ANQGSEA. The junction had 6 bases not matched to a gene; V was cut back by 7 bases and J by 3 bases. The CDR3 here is CSARDRNYEQYF. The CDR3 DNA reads TGCAGCGCTAGGGACAGAAACTACGAGCAGTACTTC.

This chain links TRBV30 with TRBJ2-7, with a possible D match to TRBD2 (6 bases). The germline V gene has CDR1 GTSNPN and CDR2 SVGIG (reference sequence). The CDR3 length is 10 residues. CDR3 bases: TGTGCTGGGGGGAGAAACGAGCAGTACTTC. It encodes CAGGRNEQYF.

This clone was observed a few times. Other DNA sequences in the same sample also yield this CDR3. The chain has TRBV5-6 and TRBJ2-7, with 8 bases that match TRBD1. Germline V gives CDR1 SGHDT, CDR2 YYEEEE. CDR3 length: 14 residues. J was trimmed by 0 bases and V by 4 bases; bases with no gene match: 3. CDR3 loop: CASSPGTGSYEQYF. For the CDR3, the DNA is TGTGCCAGCAGCCCCGGGACAGGCTCCTACGAGCAGTACTTC.

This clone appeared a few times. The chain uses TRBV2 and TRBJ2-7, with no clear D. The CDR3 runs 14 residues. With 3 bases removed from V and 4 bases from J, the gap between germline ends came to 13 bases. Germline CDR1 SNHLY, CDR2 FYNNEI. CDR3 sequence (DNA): TGTGCCAGCAGTGATAGACCGACGGGTTACGAGCAGTACTTC. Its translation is CASSDRPTGYEQYF.

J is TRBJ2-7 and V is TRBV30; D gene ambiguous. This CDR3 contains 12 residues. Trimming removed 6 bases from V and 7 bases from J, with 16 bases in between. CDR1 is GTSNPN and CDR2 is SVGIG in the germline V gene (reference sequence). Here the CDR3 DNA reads TGTGCCTGTACGGCTGATAACGGGGAGCAGTACTTC. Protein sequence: CACTADNGEQYF.

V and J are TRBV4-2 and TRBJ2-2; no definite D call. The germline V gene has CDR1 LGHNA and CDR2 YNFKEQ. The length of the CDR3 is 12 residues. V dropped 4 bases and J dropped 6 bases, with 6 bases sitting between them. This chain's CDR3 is CASSPGPGELFF. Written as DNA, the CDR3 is TGTGCCAGCAGCCCAGGTCCCGGGGAGCTGTTTTTT.

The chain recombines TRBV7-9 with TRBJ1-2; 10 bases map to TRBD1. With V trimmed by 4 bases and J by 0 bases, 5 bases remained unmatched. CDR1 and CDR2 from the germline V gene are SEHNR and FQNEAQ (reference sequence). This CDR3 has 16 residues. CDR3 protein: CASSSAGQGANYGYTF. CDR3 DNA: TGTGCCAGCAGCTCGGCAGGACAGGGGGCTAACTATGGCTACACCTTC.

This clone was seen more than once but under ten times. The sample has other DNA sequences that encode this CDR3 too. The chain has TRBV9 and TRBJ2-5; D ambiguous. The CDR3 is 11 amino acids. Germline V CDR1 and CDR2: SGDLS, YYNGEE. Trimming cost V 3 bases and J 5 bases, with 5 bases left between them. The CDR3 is CASSAQETQYF. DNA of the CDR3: TGTGCCAGCAGCGCCCAGGAGACCCAGTACTTC.

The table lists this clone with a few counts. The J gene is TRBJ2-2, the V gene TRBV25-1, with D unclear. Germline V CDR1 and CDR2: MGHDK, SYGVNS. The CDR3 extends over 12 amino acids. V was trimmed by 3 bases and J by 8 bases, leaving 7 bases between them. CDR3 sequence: CASSDLLGELFF. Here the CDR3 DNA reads TGTGCCAGCAGTGATCTACTAGGGGAGCTGTTTTTT.

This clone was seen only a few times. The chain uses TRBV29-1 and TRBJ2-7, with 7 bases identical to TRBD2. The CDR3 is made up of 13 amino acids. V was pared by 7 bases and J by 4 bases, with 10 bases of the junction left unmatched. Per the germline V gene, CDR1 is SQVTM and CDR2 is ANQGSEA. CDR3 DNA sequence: TGCAGCGCTAGTCAGCGGGGATTTTACGAGCAGTACTTC. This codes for CSASQRGFYEQYF.

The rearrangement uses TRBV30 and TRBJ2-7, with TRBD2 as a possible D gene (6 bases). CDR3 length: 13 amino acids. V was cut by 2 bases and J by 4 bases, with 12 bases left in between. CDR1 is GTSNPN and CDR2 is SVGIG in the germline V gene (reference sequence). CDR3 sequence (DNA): TGTGCCTGGAGTCCCGGGACTGGATACGAGCAGTACTTC. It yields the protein CAWSPGTGYEQYF.

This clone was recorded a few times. The CDR3 sequence: CASRETGAPTEAFF. In DNA, the CDR3 is TGTGCCAGCAGGGAGACAGGGGCGCCCACTGAAGCTTTCTTT. The rearrangement joins TRBV2 to TRBJ1-1; 8 nucleotides line up with TRBD1. The V segment lost 6 bases and the J segment 4 bases; nucleotides outside the gene matches: 7. The CDR3 is 14 amino acids. CDR1 SNHLY and CDR2 FYNNEI come from the germline V gene.

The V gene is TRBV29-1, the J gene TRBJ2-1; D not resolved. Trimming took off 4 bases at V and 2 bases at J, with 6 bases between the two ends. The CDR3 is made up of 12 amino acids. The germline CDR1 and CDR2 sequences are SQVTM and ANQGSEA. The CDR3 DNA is TGCAGCGTTGCCGGAACCTACAATGAGCAGTTCTTC. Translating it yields CSVAGTYNEQFF.

CDR3 sequence: CASSPGNAEQETQYF. The DNA for the CDR3 is TGTGCCAGTAGTCCGGGGAATGCAGAGCAAGAGACCCAGTACTTC. This sequence joins TRBV19 and TRBJ2-5; D possibly corresponds to TRBD2 (5 bases). Germline CDR1 is LNHDA and CDR2 is SQIVND (reference sequence). The CDR3 is 15 residues long. The germline V and J ends were trimmed by 5 bases and 2 bases, with 15 bases remaining between them.

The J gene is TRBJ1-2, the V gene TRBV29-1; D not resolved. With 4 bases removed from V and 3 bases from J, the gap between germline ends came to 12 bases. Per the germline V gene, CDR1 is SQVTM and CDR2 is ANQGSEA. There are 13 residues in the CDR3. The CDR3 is CSVGRGVDYGYTF. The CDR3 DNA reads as TGCAGCGTTGGACGTGGTGTTGACTATGGCTACACCTTC. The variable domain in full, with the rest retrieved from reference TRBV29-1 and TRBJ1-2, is SAVISQKPSRDICQRGTSLTIQCQVDSQVTMMFWYRQQPGQSLTLIATANQGSEATYESGFVIDKFPISRPNLTFSTLTVSNMSPEDSSIYLCSVGRGVDYGYTFGSGTRLTVV.